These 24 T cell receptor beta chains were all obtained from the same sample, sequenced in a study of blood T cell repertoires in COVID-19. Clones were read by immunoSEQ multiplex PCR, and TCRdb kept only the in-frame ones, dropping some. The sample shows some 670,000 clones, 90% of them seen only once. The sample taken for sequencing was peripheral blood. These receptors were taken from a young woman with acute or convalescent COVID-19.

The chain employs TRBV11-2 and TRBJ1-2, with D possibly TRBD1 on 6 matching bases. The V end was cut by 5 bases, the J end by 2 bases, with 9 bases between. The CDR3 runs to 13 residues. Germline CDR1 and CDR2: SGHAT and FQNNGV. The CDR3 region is CASSQDRNYGYTF. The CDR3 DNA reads TGTGCCAGCAGCCAAGACAGGAACTATGGCTACACCTTC.

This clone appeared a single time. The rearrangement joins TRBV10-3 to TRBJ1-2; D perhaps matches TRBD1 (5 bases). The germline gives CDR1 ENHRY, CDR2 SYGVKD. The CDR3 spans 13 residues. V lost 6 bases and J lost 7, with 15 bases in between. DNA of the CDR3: TGTGCCATCAGCACAGGCACCACTGGTGGCTACACCTTC. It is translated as CAISTGTTGGYTF.

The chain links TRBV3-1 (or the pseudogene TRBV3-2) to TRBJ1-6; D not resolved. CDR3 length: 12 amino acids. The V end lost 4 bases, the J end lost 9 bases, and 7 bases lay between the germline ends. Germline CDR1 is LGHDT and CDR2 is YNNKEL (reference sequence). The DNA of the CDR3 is TGTGCCAGCAGCCCCTCAGGTTCACCCCTCCACTTT. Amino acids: CASSPSGSPLHF.

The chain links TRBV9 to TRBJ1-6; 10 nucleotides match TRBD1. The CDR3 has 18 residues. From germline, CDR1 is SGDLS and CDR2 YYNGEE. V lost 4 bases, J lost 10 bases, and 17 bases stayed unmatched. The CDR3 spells CASSPSLGGTGDWSPLHF. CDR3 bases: TGTGCCAGCAGCCCATCCCTGGGAGGGACAGGGGATTGGTCACCCCTCCACTTT.

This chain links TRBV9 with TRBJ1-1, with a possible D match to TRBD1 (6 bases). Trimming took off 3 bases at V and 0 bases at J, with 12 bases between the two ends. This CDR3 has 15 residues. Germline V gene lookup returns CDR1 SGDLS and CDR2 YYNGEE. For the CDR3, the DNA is TGTGCCAGCAGCGGGGAGACAGGACTGAACACTGAAGCTTTCTTT. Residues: CASSGETGLNTEAFF.

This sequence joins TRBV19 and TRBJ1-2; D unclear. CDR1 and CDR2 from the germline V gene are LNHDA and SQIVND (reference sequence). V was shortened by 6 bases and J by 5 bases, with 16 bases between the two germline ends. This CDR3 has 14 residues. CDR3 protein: CASRTTRGPYGYTF. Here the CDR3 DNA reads TGTGCCAGTAGGACTACACGTGGACCATATGGCTACACCTTC.

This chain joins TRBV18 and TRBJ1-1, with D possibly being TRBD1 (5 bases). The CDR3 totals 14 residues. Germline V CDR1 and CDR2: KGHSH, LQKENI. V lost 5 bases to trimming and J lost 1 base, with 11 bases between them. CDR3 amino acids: CASSGGDRNTEAFF. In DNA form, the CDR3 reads TGTGCCAGCTCAGGAGGGGACCGGAACACTGAAGCTTTCTTT.

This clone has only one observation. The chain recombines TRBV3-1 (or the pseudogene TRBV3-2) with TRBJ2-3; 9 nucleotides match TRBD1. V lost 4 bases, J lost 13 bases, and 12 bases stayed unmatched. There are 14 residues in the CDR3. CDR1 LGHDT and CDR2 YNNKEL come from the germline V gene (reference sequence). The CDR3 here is CASSLRQGDRREYF. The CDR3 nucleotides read TGTGCCAGCAGCCTTAGACAGGGGGACAGGAGGGAGTATTTT.

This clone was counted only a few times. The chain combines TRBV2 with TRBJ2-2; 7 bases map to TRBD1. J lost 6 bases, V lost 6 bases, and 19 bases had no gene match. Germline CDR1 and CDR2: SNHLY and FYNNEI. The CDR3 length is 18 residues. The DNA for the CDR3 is TGTGCCAGCAGGGGACAGCTGGTACCCAGCCCGGCGGCCGGGGAGCTGTTTTTT. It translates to CASRGQLVPSPAAGELFF.

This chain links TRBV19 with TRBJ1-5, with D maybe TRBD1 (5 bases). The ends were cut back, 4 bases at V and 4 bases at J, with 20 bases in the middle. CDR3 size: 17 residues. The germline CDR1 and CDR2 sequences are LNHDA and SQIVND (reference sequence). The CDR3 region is CASSTKMTDNRNQPQHF. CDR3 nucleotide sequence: TGTGCCAGTAGTACGAAAATGACAGATAACAGAAATCAGCCCCAGCATTTT.

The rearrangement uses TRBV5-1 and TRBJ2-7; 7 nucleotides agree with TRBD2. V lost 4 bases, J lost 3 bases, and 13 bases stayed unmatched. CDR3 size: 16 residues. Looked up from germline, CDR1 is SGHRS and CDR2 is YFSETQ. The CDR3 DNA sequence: TGCGCCAGCAGCGCCGCCGGGCGCGGGGGTCGCTACGAGCAGTACTTC. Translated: CASSAAGRGGRYEQYF.

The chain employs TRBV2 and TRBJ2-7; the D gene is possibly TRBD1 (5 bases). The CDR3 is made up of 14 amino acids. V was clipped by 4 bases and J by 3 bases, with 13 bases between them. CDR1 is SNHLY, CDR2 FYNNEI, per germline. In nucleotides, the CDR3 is TGTGCCAGCAGTGGGGGCGGCCTGTACTACGAGCAGTACTTC. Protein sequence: CASSGGGLYYEQYF.

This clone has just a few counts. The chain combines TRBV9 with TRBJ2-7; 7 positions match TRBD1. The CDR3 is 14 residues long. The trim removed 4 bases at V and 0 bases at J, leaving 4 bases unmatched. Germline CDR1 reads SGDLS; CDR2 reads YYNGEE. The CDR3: CASSTWDSSYEQYF. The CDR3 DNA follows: TGTGCCAGCAGCACCTGGGACAGCTCCTACGAGCAGTACTTC.

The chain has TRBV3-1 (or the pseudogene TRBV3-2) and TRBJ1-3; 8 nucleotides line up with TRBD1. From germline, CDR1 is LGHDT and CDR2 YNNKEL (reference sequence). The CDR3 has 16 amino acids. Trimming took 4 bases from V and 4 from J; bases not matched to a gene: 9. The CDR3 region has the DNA TGTGCCAGCAGCCGCCACCAGGGGGCGATGGGAAACACCATATATTTT. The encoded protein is CASSRHQGAMGNTIYF.

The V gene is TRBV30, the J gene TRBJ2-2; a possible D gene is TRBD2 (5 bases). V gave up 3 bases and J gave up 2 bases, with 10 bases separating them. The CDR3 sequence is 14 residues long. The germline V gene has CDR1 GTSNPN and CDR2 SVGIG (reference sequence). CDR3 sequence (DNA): TGTGCCTGGAGCGCGGGTCCCAACACCGGGGAGCTGTTTTTT. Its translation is CAWSAGPNTGELFF. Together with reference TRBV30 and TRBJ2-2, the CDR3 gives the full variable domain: SQTIHQWPATLVQPVGSPLSLECTVEGTSNPNLYWYRQAAGRGLQLLFYSVGIGQISSEVPQNLSASRPQDRQFILSSKKLLLSDSGFYLCAWSAGPNTGELFFGEGSRLTVL.

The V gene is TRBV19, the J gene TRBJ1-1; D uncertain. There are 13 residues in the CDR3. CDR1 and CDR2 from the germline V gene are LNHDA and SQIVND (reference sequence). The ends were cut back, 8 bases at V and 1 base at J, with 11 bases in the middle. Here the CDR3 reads CASRLDSNTEAFF. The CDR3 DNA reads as TGTGCCAGTCGGTTGGACTCGAACACTGAAGCTTTCTTT. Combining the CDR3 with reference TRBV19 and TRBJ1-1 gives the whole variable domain DGGITQSPKYLFRKEGQNVTLSCEQNLNHDAMYWYRQDPGQGLRLIYYSQIVNDFQKGDIAEGYSVSREKKESFPLTVTSAQKNPTAFYLCASRLDSNTEAFFGQGTRLTVV.

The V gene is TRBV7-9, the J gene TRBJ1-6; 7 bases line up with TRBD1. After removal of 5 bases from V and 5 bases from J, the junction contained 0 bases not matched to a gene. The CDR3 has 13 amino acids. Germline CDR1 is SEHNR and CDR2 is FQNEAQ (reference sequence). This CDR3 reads CASSGTDNSPLHF. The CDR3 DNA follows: TGTGCCAGCAGCGGGACAGATAATTCACCCCTCCACTTT. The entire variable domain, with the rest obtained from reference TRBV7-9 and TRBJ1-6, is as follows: DTGVSQNPRHKITKRGQNVTFRCDPISEHNRLYWYRQTLGQGPEFLTYFQNEAQLEKSRLLSDRFSAERPKGSFSTLEIQRTEQGDSAMYLCASSGTDNSPLHFGNGTRLTVT.

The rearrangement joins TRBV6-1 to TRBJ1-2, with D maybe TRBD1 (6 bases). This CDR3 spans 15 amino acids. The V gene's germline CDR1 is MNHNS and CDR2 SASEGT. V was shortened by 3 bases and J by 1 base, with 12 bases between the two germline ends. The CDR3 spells CASSDGGRVNYGYTF. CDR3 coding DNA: TGTGCCAGCAGTGATGGGGGCAGAGTTAACTATGGCTACACCTTC.

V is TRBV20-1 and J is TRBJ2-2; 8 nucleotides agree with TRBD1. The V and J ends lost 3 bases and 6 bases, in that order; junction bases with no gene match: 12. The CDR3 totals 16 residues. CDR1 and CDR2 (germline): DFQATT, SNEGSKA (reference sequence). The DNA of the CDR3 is TGCAGTGCTAGTCGTCAGGGGGCGGATTATCCCGGGGAGCTGTTTTTT. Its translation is CSASRQGADYPGELFF.

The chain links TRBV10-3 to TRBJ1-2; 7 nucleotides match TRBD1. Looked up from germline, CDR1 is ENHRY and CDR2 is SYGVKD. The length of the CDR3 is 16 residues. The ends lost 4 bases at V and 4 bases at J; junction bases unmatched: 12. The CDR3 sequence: CAISVPVSGTAYGYTF. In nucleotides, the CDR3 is TGTGCCATCAGTGTTCCGGTTTCCGGGACAGCCTATGGCTACACCTTC.

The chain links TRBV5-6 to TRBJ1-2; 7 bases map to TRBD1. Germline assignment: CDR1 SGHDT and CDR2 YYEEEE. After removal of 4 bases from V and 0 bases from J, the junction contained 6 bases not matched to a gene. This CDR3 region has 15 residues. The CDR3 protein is CASSPGTVANYGYTF. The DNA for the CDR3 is TGTGCCAGCAGCCCCGGGACAGTAGCTAACTATGGCTACACCTTC.

The CDR3 sequence: CASSAALPGTGGYGYTF. In DNA, the CDR3 is TGTGCCAGCAGCGCAGCCCTTCCCGGGACAGGGGGCTATGGCTACACCTTC. The chain joins TRBV9 to TRBJ1-2; TRBD1 matches 11 bases. Per the germline V gene, CDR1 is SGDLS and CDR2 is YYNGEE. V was clipped by 3 bases and J by 4 bases; unmatched bases: 11. The CDR3 covers 17 residues.

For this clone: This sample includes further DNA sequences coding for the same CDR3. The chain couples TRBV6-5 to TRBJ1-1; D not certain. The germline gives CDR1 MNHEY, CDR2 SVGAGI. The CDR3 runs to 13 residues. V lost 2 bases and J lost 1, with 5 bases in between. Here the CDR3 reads CASSYGQNTEAFF. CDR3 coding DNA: TGTGCCAGCAGTTACGGGCAGAACACTGAAGCTTTCTTT.

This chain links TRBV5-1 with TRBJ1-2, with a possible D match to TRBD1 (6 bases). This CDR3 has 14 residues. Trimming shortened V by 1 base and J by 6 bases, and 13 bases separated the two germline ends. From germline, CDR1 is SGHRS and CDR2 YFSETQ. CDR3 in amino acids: CASSLTGGFNGYTF. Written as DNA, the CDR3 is TGCGCCAGCAGCTTGACGGGGGGCTTTAATGGCTACACCTTC.